The following is a TCR delta chain sequence with its context. The protein TCRdb lists belongs to a much larger clone and differs from this DNA's translation at residue 4, which points to a read error; the protein shown is made from the DNA. This specimen comes from a study of gamma-delta chains in newborns, infants, children. Across the whole study: Microbial exposure reportedly drives polyclonal innate γδ T cell expansion after birth.

Germline V CDR1 and CDR2: TSWWSYY, QGS. This CDR3 spans 16 amino acids. TCRdb reprocessed the reads using CATT. The repertoire holds over 6,500 delta-chain clones, with around 2% as singletons. Sequenced: blood. This sequence joins TRDV1 and TRDJ1; D call uncertain. The source of this sequence is a child who was a newborn, infant or young child, either healthy, febrile or measles-vaccinated (not recorded which). Written as DNA, the CDR3 is TGTGCTCTTGTGGAATGTATTCCCGCCTACACCGATAAACTCATCTTT. It translates to CALVECIPAYTDKLIF.